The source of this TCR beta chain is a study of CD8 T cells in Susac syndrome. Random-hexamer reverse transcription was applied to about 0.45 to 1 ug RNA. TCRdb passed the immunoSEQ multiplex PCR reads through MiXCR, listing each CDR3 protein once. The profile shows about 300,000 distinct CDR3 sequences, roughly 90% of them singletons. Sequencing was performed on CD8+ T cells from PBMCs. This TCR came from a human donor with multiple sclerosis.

The CDR3 sequence is CASSLDPRTGSYEQYF. DNA of the CDR3: TGTGCCAGCAGTCTCGACCCTCGGACAGGCTCCTACGAGCAGTACTTC. This chain connects TRBV2 to TRBJ2-7; 7 bases map to TRBD1. The CDR3 covers 16 residues. Germline V gives CDR1 SNHLY, CDR2 FYNNEI. V lost 5 bases, J lost 0 bases, and 10 bases stayed unmatched.